A selection of T cell receptor beta chains follows, all from one sample in a study of T-cell reconstitution after alpha-beta-depleted transplantation in children. MiXCR, run by TCRdb on the PCR reads, gives a single entry per CDR3 protein. The sample records about 610,000 distinct CDR3 sequences, approximately 10% being singletons. The sequences come from PBMCs from the stem cell graft donor, collected from the stem cell graft. The receptors originated from a human donor who donated a stem cell graft to a child with acute myeloid leukemia. Both conserved end residues are part of each CDR3. The order of the fields is V gene, clone size, J gene, D gene, CDR3 DNA, CDR3 protein. The D gene is left open where the match is weak. Clone size is not always given. Where it is, it says once, few, many or a class for expanded clones.

v_call: TRBV11-2; clone_size: .; j_call: TRBJ2-7; d_call: TRBD2; cdr3_nt: TGTGCCAGCAGCGTCCCGGGACTAGCGGGGAACGAGCAGTACTTC; cdr3_aa: CASSVPGLAGNEQYF
v_call: TRBV6-2/TRBV6-3; clone_size: many; j_call: TRBJ2-2; d_call: TRBD2; cdr3_nt: TGTGCCAGCAGTTACTCGTATAACCAGCGGGAGATCGGGGAGCTGTTTTTT; cdr3_aa: CASSYSYNQREIGELFF
v_call: TRBV24-1; clone_size: few; j_call: TRBJ2-2; d_call: TRBD2; cdr3_nt: TGTGCCACCAGTGACCCCGAGGGACTAGCGGGAGCCACCGGGGAGCTGTTTTTT; cdr3_aa: CATSDPEGLAGATGELFF
v_call: TRBV29-1; clone_size: .; j_call: TRBJ2-2; d_call: .; cdr3_nt: TGCAGCGTTGGGACGTCAGGGGAAAACACCGGGGAGCTGTTTTTT; cdr3_aa: CSVGTSGENTGELFF
v_call: TRBV12-3/TRBV12-4; clone_size: few; j_call: TRBJ2-1; d_call: .; cdr3_nt: TGTGCCAGCAGTCCCGACTGGGAGCAGTTCTTC; cdr3_aa: CASSPDWEQFF
v_call: TRBV7-2; clone_size: few; j_call: TRBJ2-3; d_call: TRBD2; cdr3_nt: TGTGCCAGCAGCCCACGGACTAGCGGGAGGGGCACAGATACGCAGTATTTT; cdr3_aa: CASSPRTSGRGTDTQYF
v_call: TRBV28; clone_size: many; j_call: TRBJ1-3; d_call: TRBD1; cdr3_nt: TGTGCCAGCAGAGCGACCACAGGGGGAAGAGGAAACACCATATATTTT; cdr3_aa: CASRATTGGRGNTIYF
v_call: TRBV5-1; clone_size: .; j_call: TRBJ2-1; d_call: TRBD2; cdr3_nt: TGCGCCAGCAGCCTCGAGGGGACTAGCGGGTTTACCTACAATGAGCAGTTCTTC; cdr3_aa: CASSLEGTSGFTYNEQFF
v_call: TRBV5-1; clone_size: many; j_call: TRBJ2-1; d_call: .; cdr3_nt: TGCGCCAGCAGCGTGACCGGGTCCAAGAATGGGGAGCAGTTCTTC; cdr3_aa: CASSVTGSKNGEQFF
v_call: TRBV29-1; clone_size: many; j_call: TRBJ2-1; d_call: .; cdr3_nt: TGCAGCGTTGTATCTCGGGGGAGTTACAATGAGCAGTTCTTC; cdr3_aa: CSVVSRGSYNEQFF
v_call: TRBV5-1; clone_size: .; j_call: TRBJ2-5; d_call: TRBD2; cdr3_nt: TGCGCCAGCAGCTTAGCGGGAACCTCCGAGACCCAGTACTTC; cdr3_aa: CASSLAGTSETQYF
v_call: TRBV24-1; clone_size: many; j_call: TRBJ2-1; d_call: TRBD2; cdr3_nt: TGTGCCACCAGCGCCGGACCTAGCGGGAGCGTCAATGAGCAGTTCTTC; cdr3_aa: CATSAGPSGSVNEQFF
v_call: TRBV20-1; clone_size: few; j_call: TRBJ2-1; d_call: TRBD2; cdr3_nt: TGCAGTGCCCCCACTAGCGGGAAGCTTAGTGAGCAGTTCTTC; cdr3_aa: CSAPTSGKLSEQFF
v_call: TRBV30; clone_size: .; j_call: TRBJ2-7; d_call: .; cdr3_nt: TGTGCCTGGAGGGGGGGTAGCGAGCAGTACTTC; cdr3_aa: CAWRGGSEQYF
v_call: TRBV29-1; clone_size: few; j_call: TRBJ1-4; d_call: .; cdr3_nt: TGCAGCGTTGAATCCGGGAGAGGGGATGAAAAACTGTTTTTT; cdr3_aa: CSVESGRGDEKLFF
v_call: TRBV25-1; clone_size: few; j_call: TRBJ1-2; d_call: .; cdr3_nt: TGTGCCAGCAGTGATCCGCTGAGAACGTATGGCTACACCTTC; cdr3_aa: CASSDPLRTYGYTF
v_call: TRBV6-2/TRBV6-3; clone_size: .; j_call: TRBJ2-1; d_call: TRBD2; cdr3_nt: TGTGCCAGCAGTACACGGCGGGAGTCTTCAGGCTACAATGAGCAGTTCTTC; cdr3_aa: CASSTRRESSGYNEQFF
v_call: TRBV2; clone_size: few; j_call: TRBJ2-5; d_call: TRBD2; cdr3_nt: TGTGCCAGCACCCTGAGGCTAGCGGGCTTCGAGACCCAGTACTTC; cdr3_aa: CASTLRLAGFETQYF
v_call: TRBV6-4; clone_size: .; j_call: TRBJ2-1; d_call: .; cdr3_nt: TGTGCCAGCAGTGGGGACATACCGGATGAGCAGTTCTTC; cdr3_aa: CASSGDIPDEQFF
v_call: TRBV4-1; clone_size: .; j_call: TRBJ2-3; d_call: .; cdr3_nt: TGCGCCAGCAGCCACAGGGGGGACTTTTACGATACGCAGTATTTT; cdr3_aa: CASSHRGDFYDTQYF
v_call: TRBV12-3/TRBV12-4; clone_size: .; j_call: TRBJ2-1; d_call: TRBD2; cdr3_nt: TGTGCCAGCAGTCCAAGGACTAGCGGGGGTTCCAATGAGCAGTTCTTC; cdr3_aa: CASSPRTSGGSNEQFF
v_call: TRBV18; clone_size: .; j_call: TRBJ2-5; d_call: .; cdr3_nt: TGTGCCAGCTCAGAGTTACCCGTACAAGAGACCCAGTACTTC; cdr3_aa: CASSELPVQETQYF
v_call: TRBV28; clone_size: few; j_call: TRBJ1-2; d_call: TRBD1; cdr3_nt: TGTGCCAGCAGTCCTCTCCGGGACAGGGCAATGGAAACTAATGGCTACACCTTC; cdr3_aa: CASSPLRDRAMETNGYTF
v_call: TRBV29-1; clone_size: many; j_call: TRBJ2-5; d_call: TRBD2; cdr3_nt: TGCAGCGTTGCGGCGGGAGAGTACCAAGAGACCCAGTACTTC; cdr3_aa: CSVAAGEYQETQYF
v_call: TRBV4-3; clone_size: many; j_call: TRBJ1-1; d_call: .; cdr3_nt: TGCGCCAGCAGCCAACCCCCTAACTCGGCTTTCTTT; cdr3_aa: CASSQPPNSAFF
v_call: TRBV6-5; clone_size: many; j_call: TRBJ2-5; d_call: TRBD1; cdr3_nt: TGTGCCAGCAGTATCCCCCCGGGACAGGGCAAGACCCAGTACTTC; cdr3_aa: CASSIPPGQGKTQYF
v_call: TRBV29-1; clone_size: many; j_call: TRBJ2-6; d_call: .; cdr3_nt: TGCAGCGCCCAGGGATCTGGGGCCAACGTCCTGACTTTC; cdr3_aa: CSAQGSGANVLTF
v_call: TRBV20-1; clone_size: .; j_call: TRBJ1-5; d_call: .; cdr3_nt: TGCAGTGCTGCAGGGGCGAATCAGCCCCAGCATTTT; cdr3_aa: CSAAGANQPQHF
v_call: TRBV12-3/TRBV12-4; clone_size: many; j_call: TRBJ2-7; d_call: TRBD1; cdr3_nt: TGTGCCAGCGGACAGGTGGCGGGCGAGCAGTACTTC; cdr3_aa: CASGQVAGEQYF
v_call: TRBV29-1; clone_size: many; j_call: TRBJ1-2; d_call: .; cdr3_nt: TGCAGCGTGGACAGTAACTATGGCTACACCTTC; cdr3_aa: CSVDSNYGYTF
v_call: TRBV20-1; clone_size: few; j_call: TRBJ2-7; d_call: .; cdr3_nt: TGCAGTGCTAGAGACGGACGGGAAGGGTCCTACGAGCAGTACTTC; cdr3_aa: CSARDGREGSYEQYF
v_call: TRBV12-3/TRBV12-4; clone_size: .; j_call: TRBJ2-3; d_call: TRBD2; cdr3_nt: TGTGCCAGCAGTTCCGAGCGGGAGCCATCCACAGATACGCAGTATTTT; cdr3_aa: CASSSEREPSTDTQYF
v_call: TRBV4-2; clone_size: many; j_call: TRBJ2-7; d_call: TRBD2; cdr3_nt: TGTGCCAGCAGCCAAGAGTGGGGGACTAGCGGGAGTGTGGAGCAGTACTTC; cdr3_aa: CASSQEWGTSGSVEQYF
v_call: TRBV3-1; clone_size: many; j_call: TRBJ2-5; d_call: .; cdr3_nt: TGTGCCAGCAGCCAGTTTCTCCGACAGGAAGAGACCCAGTACTTC; cdr3_aa: CASSQFLRQEETQYF
v_call: TRBV5-4; clone_size: many; j_call: TRBJ2-3; d_call: TRBD2; cdr3_nt: TGTGCCAGCAGCTTGGCCCAGCGGGAGCAAACAGATACGCAGTATTTT; cdr3_aa: CASSLAQREQTDTQYF
v_call: TRBV7-9; clone_size: .; j_call: TRBJ2-3; d_call: .; cdr3_nt: TGTGCCAGCAGCTCCACTAGCCCATCAGATACGCAGTATTTT; cdr3_aa: CASSSTSPSDTQYF
v_call: TRBV25-1; clone_size: few; j_call: TRBJ2-7; d_call: .; cdr3_nt: TGTGCCAGCACCCCGACAGGAGGCTTCGAGCAGTACTTC; cdr3_aa: CASTPTGGFEQYF
v_call: TRBV7-7; clone_size: many; j_call: TRBJ2-2; d_call: .; cdr3_nt: TGTGCTAGCAGCCCGGGGAGGACCGGGGAGCTGTTTTTT; cdr3_aa: CASSPGRTGELFF
v_call: TRBV15; clone_size: .; j_call: TRBJ1-1; d_call: TRBD1; cdr3_nt: TGTGCCACCAGCAGAGAGCTTCTCCGGGACAGGATGAACACTGAAGCTTTCTTT; cdr3_aa: CATSRELLRDRMNTEAFF
v_call: TRBV29-1; clone_size: .; j_call: TRBJ2-1; d_call: TRBD1; cdr3_nt: TGCAGCGTGGACAGGGGCCCCTCCAATGAGCAGTTCTTC; cdr3_aa: CSVDRGPSNEQFF
v_call: TRBV4-2; clone_size: .; j_call: TRBJ2-6; d_call: .; cdr3_nt: TGTGCCAGCAGCCAAGATCGGGGAACCCTGGGGGCCAACGTCCTGACTTTC; cdr3_aa: CASSQDRGTLGANVLTF
v_call: TRBV10-3; clone_size: few; j_call: TRBJ1-1; d_call: .; cdr3_nt: TGTGCCATCAGAAACAGTGAGAACACTGAAGCTTTCTTT; cdr3_aa: CAIRNSENTEAFF
v_call: TRBV11-2; clone_size: .; j_call: TRBJ1-3; d_call: TRBD1; cdr3_nt: TGTGCCAGCAGGTTGGGACAGTCCGGAAACACCATATATTTT; cdr3_aa: CASRLGQSGNTIYF
v_call: TRBV5-1; clone_size: few; j_call: TRBJ2-5; d_call: .; cdr3_nt: TGCGCCAGCAGCTTGAGTATTAGCGGATCGCAAGAGACCCAGTACTTC; cdr3_aa: CASSLSISGSQETQYF
v_call: TRBV7-2; clone_size: .; j_call: TRBJ1-6; d_call: .; cdr3_nt: TGTGCCAGCAGCTACCCGAATTCACCCCTCCACTTT; cdr3_aa: CASSYPNSPLHF
v_call: TRBV7-2; clone_size: many; j_call: TRBJ2-3; d_call: .; cdr3_nt: TGTGCCAGCAGCTTAGTGTCCAGCTCGTCAGATACGCAGTATTTT; cdr3_aa: CASSLVSSSSDTQYF
v_call: TRBV15; clone_size: .; j_call: TRBJ1-4; d_call: .; cdr3_nt: TGTGCCACCAGGCAGGGGATCCCACAACCAACTAATGAAAAACTGTTTTTT; cdr3_aa: CATRQGIPQPTNEKLFF
v_call: TRBV20-1; clone_size: few; j_call: TRBJ2-1; d_call: TRBD1; cdr3_nt: TGCAGTGCTAGAGATTGGGGGACAGCCTCTAAGGAGCAGTTCTTC; cdr3_aa: CSARDWGTASKEQFF
v_call: TRBV12-3/TRBV12-4; clone_size: many; j_call: TRBJ2-1; d_call: TRBD2; cdr3_nt: TGTGCCAGCACCCGGGGGGGCGGTGAGCAGTTCTTC; cdr3_aa: CASTRGGGEQFF
v_call: TRBV30; clone_size: many; j_call: TRBJ2-7; d_call: .; cdr3_nt: TGTGCCTGGAGTGTCGGTATGGTGGAGTACTTC; cdr3_aa: CAWSVGMVEYF
v_call: TRBV20-1; clone_size: .; j_call: TRBJ2-2; d_call: TRBD2; cdr3_nt: TGCAGTGCTAGAGGGGGGGGGGAGTCCACCGGGGAGCTGTTTTTT; cdr3_aa: CSARGGGESTGELFF
v_call: TRBV29-1; clone_size: few; j_call: TRBJ2-5; d_call: .; cdr3_nt: TGCAGCGCGGACAGCTGGCAAGAGACCCAGTACTTC; cdr3_aa: CSADSWQETQYF
v_call: TRBV3-1; clone_size: .; j_call: TRBJ2-1; d_call: TRBD2; cdr3_nt: TGTGCCAGCAGCCGTAGAGCGGGAAGTACCTACAATGAGCAGTTCTTC; cdr3_aa: CASSRRAGSTYNEQFF
v_call: TRBV4-3; clone_size: .; j_call: TRBJ1-6; d_call: TRBD1; cdr3_nt: TGCGCCAGCAGCCAAGGGGAAGGGCAGGGGGTTTCACCCCTCCACTTT; cdr3_aa: CASSQGEGQGVSPLHF
v_call: TRBV12-3/TRBV12-4; clone_size: many; j_call: TRBJ2-4; d_call: .; cdr3_nt: TGTGCCAGCAGAAACTCAAACATTCAGTACTTC; cdr3_aa: CASRNSNIQYF
v_call: TRBV6-5; clone_size: many; j_call: TRBJ2-7; d_call: TRBD1; cdr3_nt: TGTGCCAGCAGTTACGGGACAGTCTACGAGCAGTACTTC; cdr3_aa: CASSYGTVYEQYF
v_call: TRBV2; clone_size: .; j_call: TRBJ2-7; d_call: TRBD2; cdr3_nt: TGTGCCAGCATCCGGACTAGCGGGAGATTCTACGAGCAGTACTTC; cdr3_aa: CASIRTSGRFYEQYF
v_call: TRBV28; clone_size: .; j_call: TRBJ1-5; d_call: .; cdr3_nt: TGTGCCAGCTGCGCAGGGCTCTATAGCAATCAGCCCCAGCATTTT; cdr3_aa: CASCAGLYSNQPQHF
v_call: TRBV27; clone_size: few; j_call: TRBJ1-1; d_call: .; cdr3_nt: TGTGCCAGCAGTTTGGGACGGATGAACACTGAAGCTTTCTTT; cdr3_aa: CASSLGRMNTEAFF
v_call: TRBV20-1; clone_size: .; j_call: TRBJ2-5; d_call: .; cdr3_nt: TGCAGTGCTAGTGGAGGAGCGGTCCAAGAGACCCAGTACTTC; cdr3_aa: CSASGGAVQETQYF